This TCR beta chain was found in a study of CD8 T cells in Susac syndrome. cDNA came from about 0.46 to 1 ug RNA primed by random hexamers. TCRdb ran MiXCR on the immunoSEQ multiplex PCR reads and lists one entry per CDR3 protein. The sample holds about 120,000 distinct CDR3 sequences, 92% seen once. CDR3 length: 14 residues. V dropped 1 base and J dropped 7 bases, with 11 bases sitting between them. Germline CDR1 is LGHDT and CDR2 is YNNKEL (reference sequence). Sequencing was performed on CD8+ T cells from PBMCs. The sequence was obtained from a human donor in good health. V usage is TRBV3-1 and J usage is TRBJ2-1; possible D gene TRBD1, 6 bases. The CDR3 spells CASSQVGQQNEQFF. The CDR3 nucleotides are TGTGCCAGCAGCCAAGTAGGACAGCAAAATGAGCAGTTCTTC.